This TCR beta chain was recovered during a study of CD8+CD57+ T cells in acquired aplastic anemia. Study-level points and caveats: There were around 28 CD8+ CDR3 sequences that occurred in both patients and controls.

Researchers used genomic DNA as the template to profile TCR beta VDJ and CDR3. Via MiXCR, TCRdb re-called the reads, giving one row per CDR3 protein. The sample holds 400,000 to 450,000 distinct CDR3 sequences, around 68% seen once. Concerning this clonotype: What it binds is not known. Germline is not matched at one junction end, which may reflect a read error.

This CDR3 comprises 15 residues. Germline V gives CDR1 SGHTA, CDR2 FQGTGA. The sample was sorted CD4+, CD8+, or CD8+CD57+ T cells (not recorded which) from PBMCs. The receptor's source is a human donor in good health, serving as a control. The chain combines TRBV7-3 with TRBJ1-6; maybe TRBD1 (5 bases). The CDR3 DNA reads as TGTGCCAGCAGAGGAGGGGACGGGGATGAGCAGTTCCTCGACTTT. It yields the protein CASRGGDGDEQFLDF.